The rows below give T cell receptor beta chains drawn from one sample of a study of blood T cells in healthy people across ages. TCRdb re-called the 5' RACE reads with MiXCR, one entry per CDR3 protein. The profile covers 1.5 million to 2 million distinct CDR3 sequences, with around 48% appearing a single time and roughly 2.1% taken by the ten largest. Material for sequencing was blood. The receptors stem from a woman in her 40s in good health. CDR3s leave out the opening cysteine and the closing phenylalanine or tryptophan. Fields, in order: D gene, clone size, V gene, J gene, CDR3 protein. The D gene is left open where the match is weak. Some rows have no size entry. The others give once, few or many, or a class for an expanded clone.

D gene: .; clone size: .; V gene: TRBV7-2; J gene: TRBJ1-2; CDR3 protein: ASSLGIGVNYGYT
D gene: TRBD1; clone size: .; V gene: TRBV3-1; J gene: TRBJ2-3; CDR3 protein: ASSQDLDRAYTDTQY
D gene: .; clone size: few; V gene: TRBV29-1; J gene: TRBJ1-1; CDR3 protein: SVGALSPMGIEAF
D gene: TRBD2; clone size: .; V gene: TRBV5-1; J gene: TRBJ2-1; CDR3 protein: ASSLDGEGNEQF
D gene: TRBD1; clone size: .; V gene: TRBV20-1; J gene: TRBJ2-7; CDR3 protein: SARPPKGTGSYEQY
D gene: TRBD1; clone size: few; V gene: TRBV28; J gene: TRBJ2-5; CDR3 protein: ASSHNRGHQETQY
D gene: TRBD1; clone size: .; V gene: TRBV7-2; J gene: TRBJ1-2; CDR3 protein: ASSLDRTYGYI
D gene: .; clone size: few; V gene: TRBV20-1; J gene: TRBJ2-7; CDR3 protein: SATNPLGNIDYEQY
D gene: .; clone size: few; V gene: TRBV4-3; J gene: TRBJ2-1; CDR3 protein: ASSPGLTPYNEQF
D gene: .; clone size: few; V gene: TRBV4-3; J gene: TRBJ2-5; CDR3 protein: ASSQEAVQGTQY
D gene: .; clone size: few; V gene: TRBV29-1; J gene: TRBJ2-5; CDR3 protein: SVGVTQY
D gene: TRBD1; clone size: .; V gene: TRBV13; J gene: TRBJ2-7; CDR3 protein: ASSLITGGSYEQY
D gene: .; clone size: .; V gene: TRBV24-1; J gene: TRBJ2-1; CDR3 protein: ATSDADSSSYNEQF
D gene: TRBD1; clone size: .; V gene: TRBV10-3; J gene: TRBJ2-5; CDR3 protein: AISKDRDGETQY
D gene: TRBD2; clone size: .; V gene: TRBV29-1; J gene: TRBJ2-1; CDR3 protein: SVTSGDLDEQF
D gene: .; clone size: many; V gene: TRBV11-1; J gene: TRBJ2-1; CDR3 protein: ASSLIRNEQF
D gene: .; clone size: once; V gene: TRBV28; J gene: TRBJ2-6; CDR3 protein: ASSLEAGLYSSGANVLT
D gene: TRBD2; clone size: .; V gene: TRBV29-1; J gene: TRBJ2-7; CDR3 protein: SVESTSGGPGVYEQY
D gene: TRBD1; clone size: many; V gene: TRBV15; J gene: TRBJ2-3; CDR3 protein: ATGTGSTDTQY
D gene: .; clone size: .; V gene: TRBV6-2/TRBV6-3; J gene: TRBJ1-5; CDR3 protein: ASTRDNFNQPQH
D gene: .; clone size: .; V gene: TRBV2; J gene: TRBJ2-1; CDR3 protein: ASRLVTEQF
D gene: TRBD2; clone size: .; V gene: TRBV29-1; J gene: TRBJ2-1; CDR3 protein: SVPRRTRSHEQF
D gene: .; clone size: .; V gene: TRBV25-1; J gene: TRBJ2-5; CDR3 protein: ASSEYGRRLGTQY
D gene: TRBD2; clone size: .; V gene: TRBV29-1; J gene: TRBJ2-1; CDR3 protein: SATLTSGGGNEQF
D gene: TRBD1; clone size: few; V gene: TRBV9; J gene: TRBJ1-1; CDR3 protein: ASSVGGQGNTEAF
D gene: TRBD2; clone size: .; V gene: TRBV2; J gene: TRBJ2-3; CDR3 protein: ASSESSAGGTDTQY
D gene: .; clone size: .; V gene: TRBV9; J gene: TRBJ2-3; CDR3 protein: ASSVEFVTDTQY
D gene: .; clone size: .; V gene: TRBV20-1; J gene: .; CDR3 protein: SARVGSVSGEQY
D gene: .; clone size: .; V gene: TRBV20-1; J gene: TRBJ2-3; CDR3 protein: SARETGTDTQY
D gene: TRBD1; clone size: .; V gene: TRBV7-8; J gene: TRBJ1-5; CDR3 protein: ASSLVGTDENQPQH
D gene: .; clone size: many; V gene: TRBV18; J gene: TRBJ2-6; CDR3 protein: ASSPRGTGANVLT
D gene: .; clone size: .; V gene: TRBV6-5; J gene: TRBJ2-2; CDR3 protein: ASSYGQGWDTGELF
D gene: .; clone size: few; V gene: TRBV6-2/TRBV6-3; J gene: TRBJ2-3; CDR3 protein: ASSSDTVTDTQY
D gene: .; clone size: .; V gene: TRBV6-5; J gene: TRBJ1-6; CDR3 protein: ASSYSTQVNSPLH
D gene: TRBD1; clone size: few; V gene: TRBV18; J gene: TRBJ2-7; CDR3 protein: ASSPDSGTVTYEQY
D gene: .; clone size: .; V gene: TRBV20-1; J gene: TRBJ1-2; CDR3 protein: SASYRPNYGNT
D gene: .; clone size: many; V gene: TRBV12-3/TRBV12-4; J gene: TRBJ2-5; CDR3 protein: ASSLRGQETQY
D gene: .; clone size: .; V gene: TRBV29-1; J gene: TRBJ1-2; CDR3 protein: SGTQGPSGYT
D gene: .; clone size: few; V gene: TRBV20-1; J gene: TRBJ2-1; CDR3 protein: SARSVPSLVYEQF
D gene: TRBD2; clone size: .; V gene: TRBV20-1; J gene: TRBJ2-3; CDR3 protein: SGERGRVQY
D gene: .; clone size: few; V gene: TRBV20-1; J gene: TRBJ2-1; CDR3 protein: SASTENNEQF
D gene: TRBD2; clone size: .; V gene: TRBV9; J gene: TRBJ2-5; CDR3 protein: ASSVAGTSLETQY
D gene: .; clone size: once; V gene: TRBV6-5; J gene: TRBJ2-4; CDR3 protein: ASSLRDKNIQY
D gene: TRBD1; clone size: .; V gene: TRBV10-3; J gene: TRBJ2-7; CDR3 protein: AIRYGDSSYEQY
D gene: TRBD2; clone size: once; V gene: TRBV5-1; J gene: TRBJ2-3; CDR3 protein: ASLSGGASNTQY
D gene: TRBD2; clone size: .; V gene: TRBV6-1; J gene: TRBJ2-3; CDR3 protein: ASSPRMLAGGTDTQY
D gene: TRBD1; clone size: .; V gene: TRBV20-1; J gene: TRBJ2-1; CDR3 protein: SANGRKGAVYNEQF
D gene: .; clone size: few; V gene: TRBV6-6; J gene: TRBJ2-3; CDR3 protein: ASSYSRGLDTQY
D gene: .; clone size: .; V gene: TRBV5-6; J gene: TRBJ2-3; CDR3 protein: ASSRGGLTDTQY
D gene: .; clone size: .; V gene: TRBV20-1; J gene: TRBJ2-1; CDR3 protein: SARASPSVWNEQF
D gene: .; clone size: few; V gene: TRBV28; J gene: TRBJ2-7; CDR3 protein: ASLHWGSHHEQY
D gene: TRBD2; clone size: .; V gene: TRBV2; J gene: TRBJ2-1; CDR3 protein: ASSAMASGGADEQF
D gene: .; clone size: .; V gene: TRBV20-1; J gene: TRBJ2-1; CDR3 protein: SANRGRGNEQF
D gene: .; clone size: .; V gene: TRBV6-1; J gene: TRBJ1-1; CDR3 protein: ASSEATQKNTEAF
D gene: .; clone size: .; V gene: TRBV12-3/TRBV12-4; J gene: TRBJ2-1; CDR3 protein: ASSFDGASSYNEQF